The clone carrying this T cell receptor beta chain occurred once. Its antigen is undetermined. The naive CD8 fraction comprised CD45RO-negative cells positively selected for CCR7 and excluded terminally differentiated effector memory CD45RA+ cells. This entry comes from a study of shared clonotypes between healthy human individuals. Study-wide findings and caveats: Despite large depth, sorted-subset datasets appeared incompletely sequenced. Estimated richness values were generally larger in naive subsets than in memory subsets.

Once extracted for a subset, genomic DNA was divided evenly among several immunoSEQ plates. A 200 ng quantity of DNA, 29,000 or so T cell genomes, went into the sorted-subset replicate PCRs. Here immunoSEQ multiplex PCR was the method, and the copy in TCRdb shows in-frame clones only, minus some. The data show some 2 million clones, approximately 95% seen once. The source of this sequence is a man between 18 and 35 years old in good health. The sequencing sample was made of naive CD8+ T cells sorted from blood.

The chain's CDR3 is CASSQSTGTEQYF. CDR3 DNA sequence: TGTGCCAGCAGCCAGTCCACAGGGACCGAGCAGTACTTC. This chain connects TRBV7-9 to TRBJ2-7; the D gene is possibly TRBD1 (6 bases). The ends were cut back, 5 bases at V and 6 bases at J, with 14 bases in the middle. CDR3 length: 13 amino acids. Per germline, CDR1 SEHNR and CDR2 FQNEAQ (reference sequence).